The present T cell receptor (beta chain) was sequenced within a study of blood T cell repertoires in COVID-19 (dated by TCRdb to between 2020 and 2021). Regarding the research as a whole: Samples from collaborators originated in the United States, Italy and Spain and spanned both the acute and convalescent phases of COVID-19. Samples were obtained from the ongoing ImmuneRACE study (first 160 participants) and from some 1,300 subjects provided by 6 global collaborators. The repertoires were released in a freely available public database intended as a resource for research on the immune response to SARS-CoV-2. Where HLA class I and class II types were available, the types were taken from metadata supplied by the sample provider, not from assay-based typing. The material from the prospective study consisted of cDNA or gDNA derived from T cells, B-cell-depleted T cells, or PBMCs. Subjects who had been exposed to COVID-19, were actively infected with it, or had recovered from it provided the deeply sampled blood TCRbeta repertoires that made up the dataset. The sample metadata nearly always contained a de-identified subject ID, COVID-19 status, age in years and sex.

Paper-wide results and their limitations: How much clinical and demographic metadata was included differed by source and by participant, and the metadata was provided uncurated.

For CDR1 and CDR2, the germline V gene lists SGHDT and YYEEEE. Including cysteine and phenylalanine, the CDR3 has 15 amino acids. Of the read, only the CDR3 DNA is kept; its 45 bases are in frame from base 1. V is trimmed back by 3 bases and J by 6 bases, and the junction contains 9 bases that no gene match accounts for. The collaborating institutions used their own protocols to collect whole blood in K2EDTA tubes. For TCRbeta analysis, collaborator samples were shipped as frozen whole blood, as isolated PBMCs, or as DNA extracted from either sample type. On this clone itself: Its antigen remains undetermined. One base away there is no much larger clone; base qualities are not given.

TCRbeta CDR3 regions were amplified from genomic DNA using the immunoSEQ Assay, a bias-controlled multiplex PCR. As for how the authors treated the data: Within the assay, amplification of reference gene primers was used to estimate how many nucleated cells each sample contained. To quantify the absolute abundance of each unique TCRbeta CDR3 rearrangement, sequence reads were collapsed and filtered. For each sample, productive Simpson clonality was calculated by taking the square root of Simpson's diversity index across productive rearrangements. Here the immuneACCESS table is served through TCRdb, limited to in-frame sequences with V and J called. Missing clones are a known gap in these copies; in checked studies unresolved V genes cover under half, and the rest lacks a known reason. The DNA gave D and trimming, while V, J and clone size come from that table. This sample has roughly 100,000 clones in its table, and 85% of those were observed once. The ten top clones hold about 1.8% of the sample.

In this chain, TRBV5-6 is recombined with TRBJ1-5, with 7 bases in between that match TRBD1. Specimen: peripheral blood. The receptor was isolated from a woman aged 70-85 years with active or convalescent COVID-19. The nucleotide sequence reads TGTGCCAGCAGCTCCACCCGACAGGGAACTCAGCCCCAGCATTTT. Translated, it gives CASSSTRQGTQPQHF.